The 14 T cell receptor beta chains below were found in one sample sequenced in a study of cytomegalovirus exposure and HLA in healthy donors. The PCR made use of 60 Vbeta and 13 Jbeta primers. Libraries were prepared by immunoSEQ multiplex PCR; TCRdb keeps only in-frame clonotypes and omits some of them. The sample records about 77,000 clones, around 79% being singletons. The sequenced material came from PBMCs. These receptors came from a man aged 35 to 55 in good health and CMV-seronegative.

The V call is TRBV7-9, the J call TRBJ2-7; tentative D call: TRBD2 (5 bases). Trimming took 6 bases from V and 0 from J, leaving 9 bases between them. Germline V gene lookup returns CDR1 SEHNR and CDR2 FQNEAQ (reference sequence). This CDR3 is 13 amino acids long. The CDR3 is CASSSDYSYEQYF. The CDR3, as DNA: TGTGCCAGCAGTTCCGACTACTCCTACGAGCAGTACTTC.

The chain carries TRBV30 and TRBJ2-5; D perhaps matches TRBD1 (5 bases). The V and J ends lost 1 base and 1 base respectively, with 10 bases between them. Per germline, CDR1 GTSNPN and CDR2 SVGIG (reference sequence). The length of the CDR3 is 14 residues. DNA of the CDR3: TGTGCCTGGAGTGCAGGGCAGCTCCAAGAGACCCAGTACTTC. Amino acids: CAWSAGQLQETQYF.

The V and J genes are TRBV7-3 and TRBJ1-1; 7 bases match TRBD1. The V segment lost 6 bases and the J segment 7 bases; nucleotides outside the gene matches: 8. This CDR3 region has 13 residues. Germline loops: CDR1 SGHTA, CDR2 FQGTGA. Here the CDR3 DNA reads TGTGCCAGCAGTTTTAGACAGGGCGGTGAAGCTTTCTTT. Its protein is CASSFRQGGEAFF.

The chain links TRBV10-3 to TRBJ1-5; D unclear. The CDR3 sequence is 15 residues long. V shed 0 bases and J shed 0 bases, with 6 bases lying between them. The germline V gene encodes CDR1 ENHRY and CDR2 SYGVKD. The CDR3 coding sequence is TGTGCCATCAGTGAGTCTGTCGGTAGCAATCAGCCCCAGCATTTT. Its translation: CAISESVGSNQPQHF.

This clone appeared a few times. V is TRBV28 and J is TRBJ2-7, with no clear D. CDR3 length: 15 residues. The germline V gene has CDR1 MDHEN and CDR2 SYDVKM. Trimming shortened V by 4 bases and J by 0 bases, and 13 bases separated the two germline ends. Here the CDR3 DNA reads TGTGCCAGCAGTTCCCCGCGCCAGGCCTCCTACGAGCAGTACTTC. The encoded protein is CASSSPRQASYEQYF.

This clone showed up just a few times. This chain connects TRBV19 to TRBJ2-1, with D perhaps TRBD2 (6 bases). V lost 3 bases, J lost 9 bases, and 12 bases lay in between. CDR3 length: 13 residues. Germline V gene lookup returns CDR1 LNHDA and CDR2 SQIVND (reference sequence). The CDR3 reads CASSMAGIGEQFF. The CDR3 region has the DNA TGTGCCAGTAGTATGGCGGGGATCGGTGAGCAGTTCTTC.

The V gene is TRBV10-3, the J gene TRBJ2-7, with D maybe TRBD1 (6 bases). The CDR3 length is 14 residues. V gave up 6 bases and J gave up 1 base, with 13 bases separating them. Germline V gene sequence: CDR1 ENHRY, CDR2 SYGVKD. The CDR3 nucleotides are TGTGCCATCAGGGACAGTGTTAAATCCTACGAGCAGTACTTC. Protein: CAIRDSVKSYEQYF.

The CDR3 DNA reads TGTGCCAGCAGCTTGGGGCTTGGTGACAGGGGCGATGAGCAGTTCTTC. This encodes CASSLGLGDRGDEQFF. The J gene is TRBJ2-1, the V gene TRBV5-8; 8 bases match TRBD1. The CDR3 has 16 amino acids. Germline assignment: CDR1 SGHTS and CDR2 YDEGEE. V trimming: 0 bases; J trimming: 8 bases; junction bases outside the gene matches: 10. Variable domain in full (rest from reference TRBV5-8 and TRBJ2-1): EAGVTQSPTHLIKTRGQQATLRCSPISGHTSVYWYQQALGLGLQFLLWYDEGEERNRGNFPPRFSGRQFPNYSSELNVNALELEDSALYLCASSLGLGDRGDEQFFGPGTRLTVL.

V and J are TRBV6-5 and TRBJ1-2, with TRBD1 matching 8 bases. Looked up from germline, CDR1 is MNHEY and CDR2 is SVGAGI. Trimming at V came to 6 bases and at J to 4 bases, leaving 10 bases not matched to a gene. The CDR3 loop spans 15 amino acids. This CDR3 is CASSRGGQEAYGYTF. In DNA, the CDR3 is TGTGCCAGCAGCAGGGGGGGACAGGAGGCCTATGGCTACACCTTC.

On this clone itself: One end of the junction varies from germline; a read error may be responsible. The V call is TRBV7-2, the J call TRBJ2-7, with 12 bases matching TRBD2. This CDR3 is built from 12 residues. Per the germline V gene, CDR1 is SGHTA and CDR2 is FQGNSA. CDR3 DNA: TGTGCCAGCAGCTCCGGGACTAGCGGGCCTGACTTC. Protein sequence: CASSSGTSGPDF.

As concerns this clone: The junction and the germline gene differ at one end; a read error may be behind it. This sequence joins TRBV11-3 and TRBJ1-4; weak D call: TRBD1 (6 bases). Per the germline V gene, CDR1 is SGHNT and CDR2 is YENEEA. The CDR3 contains 13 residues. In DNA, the CDR3 is TGTGCCAGCAGCCCTTGGACAGCTCAAACCACGTCTTTT. Translated: CASSPWTAQTTSF. Filled out from reference TRBV11-3 and TRBJ1-4, the complete variable domain reads EAGVVQSPRYKIIEKKQPVAFWCNPISGHNTLYWYLQNLGQGPELLIRYENEEAVDDSQLPKDRFSAERLKGVDSTLKIQPAELGDSAVYLCASSPWTAQTTSFGSGTQLSVL.

V gene TRBV18 combines with J gene TRBJ2-5; 8 nucleotides align to TRBD2. Germline values: CDR1 KGHSH, CDR2 LQKENI. The CDR3 is 15 residues long. J lost 1 base, V lost 3 bases, and 4 bases had no gene match. CDR3 sequence reads: CASSPGGRLQETQYF. The CDR3 DNA reads TGTGCCAGCTCACCCGGCGGGAGGCTCCAAGAGACCCAGTACTTC.

The J gene is TRBJ2-5, the V gene TRBV5-4, with TRBD2 matching over 7 bases. V was pared by 5 bases and J by 11 bases, with 21 bases of the junction left unmatched. CDR3 size: 16 residues. The germline gives CDR1 SGHNT, CDR2 YYREEE (reference sequence). CDR3 amino acids: CASSLRLTSGDSGQYF. DNA for the CDR3: TGTGCCAGCAGTCTTCGACTCACGTCGGGAGATAGCGGGCAGTACTTC. The whole variable domain, filled in from reference TRBV5-4 and TRBJ2-5, reads ETGVTQSPTHLIKTRGQQVTLRCSSQSGHNTVSWYQQALGQGPQFIFQYYREEENGRGNFPPRFSGLQFPNYSSELNVNALELDDSALYLCASSLRLTSGDSGQYFGPGTRLLVL.

The sample holds one count of this clone. This sequence joins TRBV5-1 and TRBJ2-6, with 11 bases identical to TRBD1. The CDR3 has 19 residues. The germline CDR1 and CDR2 sequences are SGHRS and YFSETQ. V dropped 5 bases and J dropped 2; count of bases not matched to a gene: 12. CDR3 protein: CASRRRPGQGEPGANVLTF. Written as DNA, the CDR3 is TGCGCCAGCAGACGGCGTCCGGGACAGGGGGAACCTGGGGCCAACGTCCTGACTTTC.